The 21 T cell receptor beta chains in this list originate from one sample, sequenced in a study of OX40 agonist ivuxolimab in advanced cancers. Produced via immunoSEQ multiplex PCR; TCRdb's table is partial and in-frame only. The data contain tens of thousands of clones, approximately 86% of them singletons. This sample comprised CD4+ or CD8+ T cells sorted from blood, obtained in a trial of the OX40 agonist ivuxolimab. Every receptor here comes from an adult with an advanced solid tumor such as melanoma, head and neck, liver or kidney cancer.

The chain combines TRBV29-1 with TRBJ1-2; no firm D call. CDR3 length equals 13 residues. The germline V and J ends were trimmed by 6 bases and 4 bases, with 15 bases remaining between them. Germline CDR1 reads SQVTM; CDR2 reads ANQGSEA. The CDR3 bases are TGCAGCGTCCCGAACCCAAACAGCTATGGCTACACCTTC. Translation gives CSVPNPNSYGYTF.

The rearrangement joins TRBV18 to TRBJ2-5, with a possible D match to TRBD2 (6 bases). CDR3 length equals 17 residues. V was clipped by 1 base and J by 2 bases, with 17 bases between them. Germline V lookup: CDR1 KGHSH, CDR2 LQKENI. CDR3 coding DNA: TGTGCCAGCTCACCACTAGGGCAAATGGGGGGACAAGAGACCCAGTACTTC. Translation gives CASSPLGQMGGQETQYF. The full variable domain, its missing parts supplied by reference TRBV18 and TRBJ2-5, is NAGVMQNPRHLVRRRGQEARLRCSPMKGHSHVYWYRQLPEEGLKFMVYLQKENIIDESGMPKERFSAEFPKEGPSILRIQQVVRGDSAAYFCASSPLGQMGGQETQYFGPGTRLLVL.

The chain links TRBV18 to TRBJ1-6; 11 bases fit TRBD1. Germline V gene lookup returns CDR1 KGHSH and CDR2 LQKENI. CDR3 length: 15 amino acids. The V gene end was trimmed by 3 bases and the J gene end by 6 bases; junction bases not matched to a gene: 1. In nucleotides, the CDR3 is TGTGCCAGCTCACCCGGGACAGGGGGTAATTCACCCCTCCACTTT. Translated, it gives CASSPGTGGNSPLHF.

This sequence joins TRBV2 and TRBJ1-2; 9 nucleotides agree with TRBD1. The CDR3 runs 14 residues. The germline V gene encodes CDR1 SNHLY and CDR2 FYNNEI. V dropped 6 bases and J dropped 4; count of bases not matched to a gene: 6. CDR3 nucleotides: TGTGCCAGCAGCCGGACAGGGGAGGGCTATGGCTACACCTTC. This sequence encodes CASSRTGEGYGYTF.

In its sample, this clone was seen once. The chain has TRBV27 and TRBJ2-1, with 7 positions matching TRBD1. V shed 6 bases, J shed 7 bases, and the junction held 6 bases outside the gene matches. The length of the CDR3 is 13 residues. The germline CDR1 and CDR2 sequences are MNHEY and SMNVEV (reference sequence). The DNA for the CDR3 is TGTGCCAGCAGGAGGGGACAGATAAATGAGCAGTTCTTC. Its protein product is CASRRGQINEQFF.

The chain carries TRBV9 and TRBJ2-2; 8 bases are a match to TRBD1. Germline lookup yields CDR1 SGDLS and CDR2 YYNGEE. The CDR3 is made up of 17 amino acids. The ends lost 0 bases at V and 7 bases at J; junction bases unmatched: 11. CDR3 region: CASSVAGQGAENGELFF. The CDR3 DNA sequence: TGTGCCAGCAGCGTAGCGGGGCAGGGGGCGGAAAACGGGGAGCTGTTTTTT.

J is TRBJ1-2 and V is TRBV25-1; TRBD1 agrees at 12 bases. CDR1 and CDR2 (germline): MGHDK, SYGVNS. Trimming took 7 bases from V and 6 from J; bases not matched to a gene: 3. The CDR3 runs 13 residues. The CDR3: CASTGTGGHGYTF. The CDR3, as DNA: TGTGCCAGCACCGGGACAGGGGGCCATGGCTACACCTTC.

The CDR3 DNA is TGTGCCAGCTCACCTTTAGACAGGGACGAGCAGTACTTC. Amino acids: CASSPLDRDEQYF. This chain connects TRBV18 to TRBJ2-7; 7 nucleotides match TRBD1. Losses at the gene ends were 3 bases for V and 5 bases for J; bases not matched to a gene: 4. Germline V gene data show CDR1 as KGHSH and CDR2 as LQKENI. The length of the CDR3 is 13 residues.

The rearrangement uses TRBV4-1 and TRBJ1-2, with 8 bases identical to TRBD1. In germline, CDR1 is MGHRA, CDR2 YSYEKL. With 2 bases clipped from V and 5 bases from J, the junction kept 7 bases outside the gene matches. This CDR3 has 15 residues. CDR3 DNA: TGCGCCAGCAGCCAAACGGCGGGACAGGTGTATGGCTACACCTTC. Its translation: CASSQTAGQVYGYTF.

The V gene is TRBV7-9, the J gene TRBJ1-1; 7 bases align to TRBD1. V was clipped by 6 bases and J by 0 bases; unmatched bases: 7. CDR3 size: 15 residues. CDR1 is SEHNR, CDR2 FQNEAQ, per germline (reference sequence). CDR3 DNA: TGTGCCAGCAGGCCCTCCGGGACAGTGAACACTGAAGCTTTCTTT. Its translation is CASRPSGTVNTEAFF.

The chain recombines TRBV19 with TRBJ2-4; D ambiguous. Per the germline V gene, CDR1 is LNHDA and CDR2 is SQIVND (reference sequence). The CDR3 is 16 amino acids. Trimming took off 0 bases at V and 0 bases at J, with 9 bases between the two ends. The CDR3 sequence: CASSIDWVRAKNIQYF. CDR3 coding DNA: TGTGCCAGTAGTATAGATTGGGTTCGAGCCAAAAACATTCAGTACTTC.

The rearrangement links TRBV5-1 to TRBJ1-2, with TRBD1 identical over 11 bases. Germline lookup yields CDR1 SGHRS and CDR2 YFSETQ. The trim removed 6 bases at V and 7 bases at J, leaving 8 bases unmatched. CDR3 length equals 14 residues. CDR3 sequence reads: CASTLGQGAFGYTF. In nucleotides, the CDR3 is TGCGCCAGCACCCTAGGACAGGGGGCGTTTGGCTACACCTTC. Full variable domain (rest looked up from reference TRBV5-1 and TRBJ1-2): KAGVTQTPRYLIKTRGQQVTLSCSPISGHRSVSWYQQTPGQGLQFLFEYFSETQRNKGNFPGRFSGRQFSNSRSEMNVSTLELGDSALYLCASTLGQGAFGYTFGSGTRLTVV.

The V and J genes are TRBV18 and TRBJ1-1; D not resolved. With 5 bases removed from V and 1 base from J, the gap between germline ends came to 8 bases. Germline CDR1 and CDR2: KGHSH and LQKENI. The length of the CDR3 is 13 residues. The CDR3 DNA reads as TGTGCCAGCTCAGCTACGGGGAACACTGAAGCTTTCTTT. As protein: CASSATGNTEAFF.

The chain is built from TRBV7-9 and TRBJ1-2; TRBD1 is a possible D gene (6 bases). Germline V gene sequence: CDR1 SEHNR, CDR2 FQNEAQ (reference sequence). V lost 4 bases and J 0 bases, leaving 9 bases between the germline ends. The CDR3 is 14 residues long. Here the CDR3 DNA reads TGTGCCAGCAGCTCCTGGACAGCTAACTATGGCTACACCTTC. This gives the protein CASSSWTANYGYTF.

This chain uses TRBV7-3 with TRBJ2-2; TRBD1 matches at 7 bases. The CDR3 loop spans 16 amino acids. Unmatched junction bases numbered 6, after V lost 5 bases and J lost 0 bases. CDR1 is SGHTA, CDR2 FQGTGA, per germline. The CDR3: CASSLFGTANTGELFF. In DNA, the CDR3 is TGTGCCAGCAGCCTTTTCGGGACAGCGAACACCGGGGAGCTGTTTTTT.

This chain links TRBV6-5 with TRBJ1-1; D is perhaps TRBD1 (5 bases). V lost 2 bases to trimming and J lost 1 base, with 11 bases between them. In germline, CDR1 is MNHEY, CDR2 SVGAGI. This CDR3 region has 15 residues. The CDR3 sequence is CASSYNRQGNTEAFF. CDR3 nucleotide sequence: TGTGCCAGCAGTTACAATCGTCAGGGGAACACTGAAGCTTTCTTT.

The chain carries TRBV18 and TRBJ1-2; possibly TRBD1 for D (5 bases). Deletions cut 1 base from V and 3 bases from J, with 12 bases between. The CDR3 totals 15 residues. Germline CDR1 is KGHSH and CDR2 is LQKENI. CDR3 in DNA: TGTGCCAGCTCACCACTCCCCCAGGGCCACTATGGCTACACCTTC. It codes for CASSPLPQGHYGYTF.

This chain joins TRBV2 and TRBJ2-7; unclear D gene. The CDR3 consists of 14 residues. Trimming pared 10 bases from V and 1 base from J, leaving 17 bases between. Germline V gene sequence: CDR1 SNHLY, CDR2 FYNNEI. The CDR3 loop reads CATRHLAESYEQYF. DNA for the CDR3: TGTGCCACCCGTCATTTGGCGGAATCCTACGAGCAGTACTTC.

This chain connects TRBV5-1 to TRBJ1-2; possibly TRBD1 for D (5 bases). The CDR3 contains 15 residues. Germline CDR1 reads SGHRS; CDR2 reads YFSETQ. Trimming took 4 bases from V and 5 from J, leaving 18 bases between them. The CDR3 coding sequence is TGCGCCAGCAGCCCGGACGGGGACTTCGGGTATGGCTACACCTTC. Protein sequence: CASSPDGDFGYGYTF.

This sequence joins TRBV18 and TRBJ2-7; 7 nucleotides agree with TRBD1. This CDR3 spans 14 amino acids. Germline V lookup: CDR1 KGHSH, CDR2 LQKENI. The V gene end was trimmed by 6 bases and the J gene end by 6 bases; junction bases not matched to a gene: 11. The CDR3 region is CASSQITGQTEQYF. CDR3 DNA sequence: TGTGCCAGCTCGCAGATTACGGGACAGACCGAGCAGTACTTC.

V usage is TRBV5-1 and J usage is TRBJ1-4; 10 bases line up with TRBD1. Germline V gene sequence: CDR1 SGHRS, CDR2 YFSETQ. The CDR3 is 15 residues long. Losses at the gene ends were 0 bases for V and 8 bases for J; bases not matched to a gene: 4. DNA of the CDR3: TGCGCCAGCAGCTTGGCCGGGACAGGGGTCGAAAAACTGTTTTTT. This encodes CASSLAGTGVEKLFF. The full variable domain, in which reference TRBV5-1 and TRBJ1-4 provide the parts outside the CDR3, is KAGVTQTPRYLIKTRGQQVTLSCSPISGHRSVSWYQQTPGQGLQFLFEYFSETQRNKGNFPGRFSGRQFSNSRSEMNVSTLELGDSALYLCASSLAGTGVEKLFFGSGTQLSVL.